This T cell receptor beta chain was identified during a study of regulatory T cells in long-lasting Graves disease. Study in general: Antithyroid drug exposure in newly diagnosed Graves' patients had lasted under 3 months.

Time point in this sample: newly diagnosed GD, antithyroid drugs for less than 3 months. The authors made the TCR library using RNA they extracted from PBMCs. This clonotype was seen ten or more times. CDR1 MDHEN and CDR2 SYDVKM come from the germline V gene. CDR3 length: 14 amino acids. Trimming took 2 bases from V and 4 from J; bases not matched to a gene: 2. Assembly of TCR beta libraries relied on iRepertoire HTBI primers together with Arm-PCR of CDR3 regions. TCRdb redid the calling of the multiplex PCR reads with MiXCR, one entry per CDR3 protein. The table lists about 220,000 distinct CDR3 sequences, around a fifth of them singletons. Separately, the same data were catalogued under a study of T cells in Graves' hyperthyroidism and ophthalmopathy. That paper adds: Newly diagnosed patients aged 18 to 65 had hyperthyroidism of under 2 months' duration. Ophthalmopathy stood apart from stable hyperthyroidism in a 13 V-J model.

This receptor was obtained from a woman aged 30 to 39 with Graves disease. The rearrangement joins TRBV28 to TRBJ1-3; 7 nucleotides match TRBD1. This sample comprised peripheral blood mononuclear cells (PBMCs), obtained at new diagnosis, from a patient treated with antithyroid drugs. In nucleotides, the CDR3 is TGTGCCAGCAGTTTACAGGGGGTAGGAAACACCATATATTTT. It translates to CASSLQGVGNTIYF.